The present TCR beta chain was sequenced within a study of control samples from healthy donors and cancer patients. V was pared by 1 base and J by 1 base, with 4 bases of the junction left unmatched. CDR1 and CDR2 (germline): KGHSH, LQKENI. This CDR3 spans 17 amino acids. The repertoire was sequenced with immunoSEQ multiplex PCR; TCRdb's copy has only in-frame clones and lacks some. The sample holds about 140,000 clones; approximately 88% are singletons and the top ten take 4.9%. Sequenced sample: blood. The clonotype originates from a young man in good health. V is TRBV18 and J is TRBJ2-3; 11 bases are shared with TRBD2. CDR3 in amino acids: CASSPLLLAGGTDTQYF. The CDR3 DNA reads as TGTGCCAGCTCACCACTTTTACTAGCGGGAGGCACAGATACGCAGTATTTT.